Listed here are 18 T cell receptor beta chains from one sample, sequenced in a study of blood T cell repertoires in COVID-19. The data were produced by immunoSEQ multiplex PCR, yet TCRdb's version contains in-frame clones alone and is incomplete. The sample contains some 33,000 clones, about 88% of which appear only once. The sequencing sample was made of peripheral blood. These receptors originate from a human donor in a cohort sampled during active COVID-19.

The J gene is TRBJ1-1, the V gene TRBV15; D might be TRBD1 (6 bases). Trimming removed 3 bases at V and 4 bases at J, with 15 bases between. CDR3 length: 15 residues. The V gene's germline CDR1 is LNHNV and CDR2 YYDKDF (reference sequence). The DNA of the CDR3 is TGTGCCACCAGCAGGCCCCCAGGGGAATTCACTGAAGCTTTCTTT. Translating gives CATSRPPGEFTEAFF.

This chain uses TRBV19 with TRBJ1-5, with D perhaps TRBD1 (5 bases). CDR1 and CDR2 from the germline V gene are LNHDA and SQIVND (reference sequence). CDR3 length: 16 residues. Trimming took off 5 bases at V and 3 bases at J, with 17 bases between the two ends. CDR3 region: CASSWSGRVLNQPQHF. The CDR3 nucleotides are TGTGCCAGTAGTTGGTCAGGGAGGGTCCTCAATCAGCCCCAGCATTTT.

V and J are TRBV5-1 and TRBJ2-5; perhaps TRBD1 as D (7 bases). The V end was cut by 1 base, the J end by 4 bases, with 14 bases between. This CDR3 is 15 amino acids long. Germline CDR1 and CDR2: SGHRS and YFSETQ. This CDR3 reads CASSLLRQGGETQYF. For the CDR3, the DNA is TGCGCCAGCAGCTTGTTAAGGCAGGGGGGAGAGACCCAGTACTTC.

This rearrangement joins TRBV18 to TRBJ2-3; D call uncertain. This CDR3 spans 13 amino acids. Deletions cut 3 bases from V and 5 bases from J, with 9 bases between. Per germline, CDR1 KGHSH and CDR2 LQKENI. CDR3 amino acids: CASSPPSRDTQYF. CDR3 coding DNA: TGTGCCAGCTCACCCCCGAGTCGAGATACGCAGTATTTT.

The genes are TRBV7-6 and TRBJ2-3; TRBD2 aligns across 8 bases. Germline values: CDR1 SGHVS, CDR2 FNYEAQ. The CDR3 sequence is 19 residues long. V lost 5 bases, J lost 4 bases, and 20 bases stayed unmatched. The CDR3 is CASSPFPPGSGAKPDTQYF. In nucleotides, the CDR3 is TGTGCCAGCAGCCCGTTCCCTCCTGGTAGCGGGGCGAAGCCAGATACGCAGTATTTT.

This chain links TRBV30 with TRBJ1-1; 10 positions match TRBD1. The CDR3 totals 14 residues. Trimming at V came to 2 bases and at J to 5 bases, leaving 5 bases not matched to a gene. From germline, CDR1 is GTSNPN and CDR2 SVGIG (reference sequence). The DNA of the CDR3 is TGTGCCTGGAGTCGACAGGGGGCGGGGACTGAAGCTTTCTTT. Amino acids: CAWSRQGAGTEAFF.

The rearrangement uses TRBV28 and TRBJ1-2, with a tentative D call TRBD1 (5 bases). CDR1 and CDR2 (germline): MDHEN, SYDVKM. With 6 bases removed from V and 5 bases from J, the gap between germline ends came to 13 bases. The CDR3 sequence is 13 residues long. CDR3 sequence (DNA): TGTGCCAGCAGCCCCTCGGACACGTATGGCTACACCTTC. Encoded protein: CASSPSDTYGYTF.

This chain connects TRBV5-4 to TRBJ2-5; maybe TRBD2 (6 bases). The CDR3 is 17 residues long. Germline values: CDR1 SGHNT, CDR2 YYREEE (reference sequence). Trimming cost V 0 bases and J 5 bases, with 20 bases left between them. CDR3 region: CASSLAAGRRGRETQYF. The DNA of the CDR3 is TGTGCCAGCAGCTTGGCGGCGGGGCGACGAGGAAGGGAGACCCAGTACTTC.

The chain combines TRBV11-2 with TRBJ2-5, with 7 bases identical to TRBD2. Germline V gene sequence: CDR1 SGHAT, CDR2 FQNNGV. V lost 1 base, J lost 2 bases, and 4 bases stayed unmatched. This CDR3 spans 15 amino acids. For the CDR3, the DNA is TGTGCCAGCAGCTTAGGCGGGACTACTCAAGAGACCCAGTACTTC. Protein: CASSLGGTTQETQYF.

This chain joins TRBV5-4 and TRBJ1-6; D unclear. The germline V gene encodes CDR1 SGHNT and CDR2 YYREEE (reference sequence). V was pared by 0 bases and J by 1 base, with 8 bases between. This CDR3 has 16 residues. The DNA for the CDR3 is TGTGCCAGCAGCTTGGATCCTCTTTCCTATAATTCACCCCTCCACTTT. Its protein product is CASSLDPLSYNSPLHF. Looking up the rest from reference TRBV5-4 and TRBJ1-6 gives the full variable domain: ETGVTQSPTHLIKTRGQQVTLRCSSQSGHNTVSWYQQALGQGPQFIFQYYREEENGRGNFPPRFSGLQFPNYSSELNVNALELDDSALYLCASSLDPLSYNSPLHFGNGTRLTVT.

The CDR3 here is CASSLPGMNTEAFF. The CDR3, as DNA: TGTGCCAGCAGTTTACCGGGGATGAACACTGAAGCTTTCTTT. The chain employs TRBV28 and TRBJ1-1; D call uncertain. Germline lookup yields CDR1 MDHEN and CDR2 SYDVKM. The V gene lost 2 bases and the J gene lost 0 bases, with 7 bases spanning the gap. The CDR3 covers 14 residues. The whole variable domain, remainder taken from reference TRBV28 and TRBJ1-1, is DVKVTQSSRYLVKRTGEKVFLECVQDMDHENMFWYRQDPGLGLRLIYFSYDVKMKEKGDIPEGYSVSREKKERFSLILESASTNQTSMYLCASSLPGMNTEAFFGQGTRLTVV.

This sequence joins TRBV28 and TRBJ1-4; 7 bases are a match to TRBD1. Germline CDR1 reads MDHEN; CDR2 reads SYDVKM. There are 16 residues in the CDR3. V lost 6 bases to trimming and J lost 8 bases; unmatched junction nucleotides: 15. The CDR3: CASRGARQGVAEKLFF. DNA of the CDR3: TGTGCCAGCAGGGGTGCCCGACAGGGTGTTGCCGAAAAACTGTTTTTT.

The chain links TRBV9 to TRBJ2-1, with 10 bases fitting TRBD2. V was clipped by 0 bases and J by 6 bases; unmatched bases: 3. CDR3 length: 15 residues. Germline CDR1 reads SGDLS; CDR2 reads YYNGEE. Written as DNA, the CDR3 is TGTGCCAGCAGCGTAGAGAGCGGGGGGGCCAATGAGCAGTTCTTC. This gives the protein CASSVESGGANEQFF.

The V gene is TRBV10-3, the J gene TRBJ2-7; 9 bases agree with TRBD2. The V segment lost 8 bases and the J segment 4 bases; nucleotides outside the gene matches: 21. This CDR3 comprises 18 residues. From germline, CDR1 is ENHRY and CDR2 SYGVKD. CDR3 loop: CAIRPDGSGGRGIYEQYF. The CDR3 DNA follows: TGTGCCATCCGACCGGACGGTAGCGGGGGCCGGGGGATTTACGAGCAGTACTTC.

The rearrangement links TRBV27 to TRBJ2-7; 10 bases fit TRBD1. The CDR3 runs 14 residues. With V trimmed by 3 bases and J by 3 bases, 2 bases remained unmatched. Looked up from germline, CDR1 is MNHEY and CDR2 is SMNVEV (reference sequence). CDR3 nucleotides: TGTGCCAGCAGTTTCCGGGACAGGGGCTACGAGCAGTACTTC. Residues: CASSFRDRGYEQYF.

This sequence joins TRBV30 and TRBJ1-6; TRBD1 aligns across 10 bases. Germline V gene sequence: CDR1 GTSNPN, CDR2 SVGIG (reference sequence). The V and J ends lost 2 bases and 6 bases, in that order; junction bases with no gene match: 19. CDR3 length: 20 residues. CDR3 residues: CAWSPPRGTGVRLANSPLHF. For the CDR3, the DNA is TGTGCCTGGAGTCCTCCCCGGGGGACAGGGGTTAGACTGGCTAATTCACCCCTCCACTTT.

The sample holds a few counts of this clone. V and J are TRBV19 and TRBJ1-5; a weak D match, TRBD1 (5 bases). CDR1 and CDR2 (germline): LNHDA, SQIVND (reference sequence). V lost 7 bases and J 4 bases, leaving 11 bases between the germline ends. CDR3 length equals 13 residues. CDR3 DNA sequence: TGTGCCAGTAATAGCAGGGATAATCAGCCCCAGCATTTT. Protein product: CASNSRDNQPQHF.

The chain employs TRBV30 and TRBJ1-2, with D possibly matching TRBD1 (6 bases). Trimming cost V 0 bases and J 3 bases, with 8 bases left between them. CDR3 length: 13 residues. Germline V CDR1 and CDR2: GTSNPN, SVGIG (reference sequence). CDR3 protein: CAWSVGGDYGYTF. DNA for the CDR3: TGTGCCTGGAGTGTAGGGGGAGACTATGGCTACACCTTC. Variable domain in full (rest from reference TRBV30 and TRBJ1-2): SQTIHQWPATLVQPVGSPLSLECTVEGTSNPNLYWYRQAAGRGLQLLFYSVGIGQISSEVPQNLSASRPQDRQFILSSKKLLLSDSGFYLCAWSVGGDYGYTFGSGTRLTVV.